Below, one TCR beta chain is given with its context. Antigen unknown. Unmatched junction bases numbered 7, after V lost 4 bases and J lost 5 bases. Per the germline V gene, CDR1 is SGHRS and CDR2 is YFSETQ. The CDR3 extends over 15 amino acids. The method was immunoSEQ multiplex PCR; TCRdb's version includes in-frame clones alone and lacks a portion of them. The data contain about 77,000 clones, around 85% of them singletons. This entry comes from a study of OX40 agonist ivuxolimab in advanced cancers. Study at large: Each patient was given ivuxolimab into a vein every 2 weeks, at 0.01 to 10 mg/kg. People who had prior anti-PD-1, anti-PD-L1 or anti-CTLA-4 therapy could take part, and under 45% had some. Dose-escalation cases comprised hepatocellular carcinoma, melanoma, renal cell or head and neck cancer.

Findings and caveats of the study: Both blood CD4+ and CD8+ T cells showed clonal growth by week 6 at 0.1 to 3.0 mg/kg.

The J gene is TRBJ1-1, the V gene TRBV5-1, with TRBD1 identical over 11 bases. The clonotype originates from an adult with an advanced solid tumor such as melanoma, head and neck, liver or kidney cancer. This sample comprised CD4+ or CD8+ T cells sorted from blood, obtained in a trial of the OX40 agonist ivuxolimab. CDR3 DNA sequence: TGCGCCAGCAGCCGGGGACAGGGGGGATATACTGAAGCTTTCTTT. This gives the protein CASSRGQGGYTEAFF.